The 27 T cell receptor beta chains listed next were all sequenced from one sample in a study of blood T cell repertoires in COVID-19. Generated by immunoSEQ multiplex PCR, the TCRdb table keeps only in-frame clones and is missing some. This repertoire shows fewer than 130,000 clones, approximately 79% found once; its top ten account for around a fifth. Sequencing used peripheral blood. These receptors were obtained from a man in his 70s with active or convalescent COVID-19.

The V call is TRBV4-1, the J call TRBJ1-5; 10 bases fit TRBD1. This CDR3 is built from 15 residues. The junction had 2 bases not matched to a gene; V was cut back by 3 bases and J by 3 bases. The germline CDR1 and CDR2 sequences are MGHRA and YSYEKL. CDR3 region: CASSQGQGSNQPQHF. The CDR3 DNA reads as TGCGCCAGCAGCCAGGGACAGGGGTCCAATCAGCCCCAGCATTTT.

In its sample, this clone was seen once. The rearrangement uses TRBV7-6 and TRBJ1-1; 9 nucleotides agree with TRBD1. V lost 2 bases to trimming and J lost 6 bases; unmatched junction nucleotides: 13. The CDR3 has 17 amino acids. Germline V lookup: CDR1 SGHVS, CDR2 FNYEAQ. CDR3 region: CASSLPTGGEVRPEAFF. CDR3 bases: TGTGCCAGCAGCTTACCAACAGGGGGCGAGGTTCGGCCTGAAGCTTTCTTT.

The chain combines TRBV2 with TRBJ2-7; no firm D call. This CDR3 has 11 amino acids. Germline loops: CDR1 SNHLY, CDR2 FYNNEI. V lost 9 bases, J lost 6 bases, and 12 bases lay in between. CDR3 bases: TGTGCCAGTGGGCGTCTGGGCGAGCAGTACTTC. Protein: CASGRLGEQYF.

A single count supports this clone. The chain uses TRBV20-1 and TRBJ1-2; TRBD1 agrees at 7 bases. CDR1 is DFQATT, CDR2 SNEGSKA, per germline (reference sequence). This CDR3 has 11 amino acids. The V segment lost 7 bases and the J segment 5 bases; nucleotides outside the gene matches: 4. The CDR3 reads CSVLQGYGYTF. The CDR3 DNA follows: TGCAGTGTTTTACAGGGGTATGGCTACACCTTC.

J is TRBJ1-6 and V is TRBV19, with TRBD1 matching 7 bases. The V gene's germline CDR1 is LNHDA and CDR2 SQIVND (reference sequence). The V and J ends lost 6 bases and 7 bases, in that order; junction bases with no gene match: 12. The CDR3 covers 16 residues. The CDR3 loop reads CASRRPGTESNSPLHF. The CDR3 bases are TGTGCCAGTAGACGACCCGGGACAGAGTCGAATTCACCCCTCCACTTT. Filled out from reference TRBV19 and TRBJ1-6, the complete variable domain reads DGGITQSPKYLFRKEGQNVTLSCEQNLNHDAMYWYRQDPGQGLRLIYYSQIVNDFQKGDIAEGYSVSREKKESFPLTVTSAQKNPTAFYLCASRRPGTESNSPLHFGNGTRLTVT.

The V gene is TRBV2, the J gene TRBJ1-1, with 7 bases that match TRBD1. The CDR3 is 14 residues long. Germline trimming cut 6 bases from V and 5 bases from J; bases unmatched to any gene: 9. CDR1 SNHLY and CDR2 FYNNEI come from the germline V gene. The CDR3 DNA reads TGTGCCAGCAGCCTTCCAGGGGGTAAAACTGAAGCTTTCTTT. Amino acids: CASSLPGGKTEAFF.

A few counts support this clone. The chain is built from TRBV4-2 and TRBJ1-6, with no clear D. Trimming left V 4 bases short and J 8 bases short, with 12 bases between. This CDR3 spans 14 amino acids. Germline CDR1 reads LGHNA; CDR2 reads YNFKEQ. CDR3 DNA: TGTGCCAGCAGCCTCGGACCGGAGGATTCACCCCTCCACTTT. The encoded protein is CASSLGPEDSPLHF.

The chain recombines TRBV30 with TRBJ1-2; D not certain. From germline, CDR1 is GTSNPN and CDR2 SVGIG (reference sequence). Trimming left V 0 bases short and J 7 bases short, with 9 bases between. The CDR3 sequence is 12 residues long. The CDR3 protein is CAWSVSGFGYTF. As DNA, the CDR3 is TGTGCCTGGAGTGTATCCGGGTTTGGCTACACCTTC.

The V gene is TRBV5-6, the J gene TRBJ1-1; no clear D. Germline V CDR1 and CDR2: SGHDT, YYEEEE. V gave up 2 bases and J gave up 1 base, with 12 bases separating them. The CDR3 covers 15 residues. CDR3 region: CASSFRLLRNTEAFF. For the CDR3, the DNA is TGTGCCAGCAGCTTTCGACTTCTAAGGAACACTGAAGCTTTCTTT.

J is TRBJ2-4 and V is TRBV5-5, with TRBD1 identical over 8 bases. The V gene end was trimmed by 5 bases and the J gene end by 4 bases; junction bases not matched to a gene: 8. This CDR3 has 15 amino acids. Germline V gene lookup returns CDR1 SGHKS and CDR2 YYEKEE (reference sequence). CDR3 loop: CASRPAGTGKNIQYF. CDR3 bases: TGTGCCAGCAGACCCGCCGGGACAGGTAAAAACATTCAGTACTTC.

This sequence joins TRBV27 and TRBJ2-1; tentatively, D is TRBD2 (6 bases). Germline CDR1 reads MNHEY; CDR2 reads SMNVEV (reference sequence). The CDR3 has 14 residues. With 0 bases removed from V and 11 bases from J, the gap between germline ends came to 14 bases. DNA of the CDR3: TGTGCCAGCAGTTTATCCCCTAGCGTCTCAAAGCAGTTCTTC. Translating it yields CASSLSPSVSKQFF.

The gene calls are TRBV4-1 and TRBJ2-3, with a tentative D call TRBD2 (5 bases). The V and J ends lost 0 bases and 9 bases respectively, with 10 bases between them. Germline CDR1 MGHRA, CDR2 YSYEKL. The CDR3 totals 13 residues. The CDR3 DNA reads as TGCGCCAGCAGCCAAGATCAAGGCGGGACGCAGTATTTT. Translated: CASSQDQGGTQYF.

The gene calls are TRBV7-9 and TRBJ1-3; TRBD1 agrees at 7 bases. Germline V gives CDR1 SEHNR, CDR2 FQNEAQ (reference sequence). This CDR3 spans 17 amino acids. J was trimmed by 0 bases and V by 4 bases; bases with no gene match: 9. The CDR3 sequence is CASSYLGQPRSGNTIYF. The CDR3 bases are TGTGCCAGCAGCTACCTGGGACAGCCCCGCTCTGGAAACACCATATATTTT.

J is TRBJ1-1 and V is TRBV19; D is perhaps TRBD1 (5 bases). This CDR3 has 15 residues. V gave up 5 bases and J gave up 1 base, with 14 bases separating them. In germline, CDR1 is LNHDA, CDR2 SQIVND (reference sequence). CDR3 sequence reads: CASSGSQGRNTEAFF. The DNA for the CDR3 is TGTGCCAGTAGTGGCTCTCAGGGTAGGAACACTGAAGCTTTCTTT.

The chain is built from TRBV7-2 and TRBJ2-6; D gene uncertain. The V end was cut by 0 bases, the J end by 8 bases, with 5 bases between. The V gene's germline CDR1 is SGHTA and CDR2 FQGNSA. The CDR3 length is 13 residues. The CDR3, as DNA: TGTGCCAGCAGCTTAGCGGGCACCAACGTCCTGACTTTC. This gives the protein CASSLAGTNVLTF.

The rearrangement uses TRBV27 and TRBJ1-6; D not resolved. The CDR3 is 11 residues long. In germline, CDR1 is MNHEY, CDR2 SMNVEV (reference sequence). Trimming removed 4 bases at V and 9 bases at J, with 4 bases between. The CDR3 sequence: CASSSRSPLHF. CDR3 nucleotide sequence: TGTGCCAGCAGTTCTCGTTCACCCCTCCACTTT.

The V gene is TRBV6-2 or TRBV6-3, the J gene TRBJ1-1, with 8 bases that match TRBD1. Germline CDR1 is MNHEY and CDR2 is SVGEGT. V shed 4 bases, J shed 1 base, and the junction held 2 bases outside the gene matches. This CDR3 is 14 amino acids long. The CDR3 sequence is CASSFGQGNTEAFF. DNA for the CDR3: TGTGCCAGCAGTTTTGGACAGGGGAACACTGAAGCTTTCTTT.

The chain joins TRBV28 to TRBJ1-3, with TRBD1 as a possible D gene (5 bases). The V end was cut by 4 bases, the J end by 1 base, with 14 bases between. The germline gives CDR1 MDHEN, CDR2 SYDVKM. CDR3 length: 16 residues. Written as DNA, the CDR3 is TGTGCCAGCAGTTCGACCCCCAGGGTTTCTGGAAACACCATATATTTT. This encodes CASSSTPRVSGNTIYF.

This chain links TRBV2 with TRBJ1-5, with TRBD1 as a possible D gene (6 bases). The CDR3 runs to 14 residues. The germline CDR1 and CDR2 sequences are SNHLY and FYNNEI. Trimming cost V 8 bases and J 7 bases, with 18 bases left between them. The CDR3 is CASGIPGVGQPQHF. CDR3 in DNA: TGTGCCAGCGGAATCCCAGGGGTCGGACAGCCCCAGCATTTT.

The chain uses TRBV2 and TRBJ1-1; 9 bases map to TRBD1. CDR3 length: 16 amino acids. The V gene's germline CDR1 is SNHLY and CDR2 FYNNEI. With V trimmed by 7 bases and J by 1 base, 10 bases remained unmatched. The CDR3 reads CASIEGTGGTNTEAFF. CDR3 DNA sequence: TGTGCCAGCATCGAGGGTACAGGGGGCACGAACACTGAAGCTTTCTTT.

Of note for this clone: Other DNA sequences in the same sample also yield this CDR3. The chain carries TRBV24-1 and TRBJ1-2, with D tentatively TRBD1 (5 bases). The V gene lost 6 bases and the J gene lost 3 bases, with 10 bases spanning the gap. The CDR3 covers 13 residues. Germline values: CDR1 KGHDR, CDR2 SFDVKD. As DNA, the CDR3 is TGTGCCACCAGTCGGGGCGGGGACTATGGCTACACCTTC. Residues: CATSRGGDYGYTF.

V is TRBV28 and J is TRBJ1-4; D is unresolved. The CDR3 runs to 13 residues. Germline loops: CDR1 MDHEN, CDR2 SYDVKM. The V and J ends lost 6 bases and 4 bases respectively, with 9 bases between them. CDR3 region: CASRLSGNEKLFF. The CDR3 DNA reads as TGTGCCAGCAGGTTGAGCGGTAATGAAAAACTGTTTTTT.

The chain carries TRBV15 and TRBJ2-1; the D gene is possibly TRBD1 (6 bases). V dropped 4 bases and J dropped 10 bases, with 17 bases sitting between them. Germline loops: CDR1 LNHNV, CDR2 YYDKDF (reference sequence). The CDR3 is 14 residues long. The chain's CDR3 is CATSIRGHPGEQFF. The CDR3 DNA is TGTGCCACCAGCATAAGGGGACATCCGGGGGAGCAGTTCTTC.

The rearrangement joins TRBV11-2 to TRBJ2-1, with 10 bases matching TRBD1. Germline V lookup: CDR1 SGHAT, CDR2 FQNNGV. CDR3 size: 19 residues. J gave up 0 bases and V 0 bases, and 8 bases lay outside the gene matches. CDR3 region: CASSLDRRQGASSYNEQFF. The CDR3 region has the DNA TGTGCCAGCAGCTTAGATAGGAGACAGGGGGCTAGCTCCTACAATGAGCAGTTCTTC.

The V and J genes are TRBV5-6 and TRBJ1-5, with D maybe TRBD1 (6 bases). Germline lookup yields CDR1 SGHDT and CDR2 YYEEEE. The CDR3 is made up of 13 amino acids. Trimming removed 1 base at V and 8 bases at J, with 10 bases between. CDR3 protein: CASSLWQGKPQHF. CDR3 in DNA: TGTGCCAGCAGCTTGTGGCAGGGGAAGCCCCAGCATTTT.

The V gene is TRBV9, the J gene TRBJ2-1; 15 bases map to TRBD2. CDR3 length equals 15 residues. Germline assignment: CDR1 SGDLS and CDR2 YYNGEE. J was trimmed by 8 bases and V by 4 bases; bases with no gene match: 4. The CDR3 coding sequence is TGTGCCAGCAGCCGGACTAGCGGGAGGGCCCATGAGCAGTTCTTC. It is translated as CASSRTSGRAHEQFF.

In DNA, the CDR3 is TGTGCCACCAGCAGCCTTACAGAACTGTTTTTT. Translation: CATSSLTELFF. The chain couples TRBV15 to TRBJ1-4; D not certain. Trimming took 3 bases from V and 12 from J, leaving 8 bases between them. The CDR3 has 11 residues. Germline lookup yields CDR1 LNHNV and CDR2 YYDKDF (reference sequence).